These 18 T cell receptor beta chains were sequenced from one sample in a study of tumor-infiltrating lymphocytes in primary liver carcinoma. Starting material of 450 to 500 ng total RNA yielded TCR beta cDNA via a constant-region primer. TCR beta libraries came from three nested multiplex PCR rounds using slightly modified ARM-PCR. Use of TRBV1-TRBV30 forward primers with a C-beta reverse primer characterized the first two PCR rounds, which lasted around 9 cycles each. TCRdb reanalysed the multiplex PCR reads using MiXCR and keeps one entry per CDR3 protein. Counted here are some 100,000 distinct CDR3 sequences, approximately 70% occurring once; the ten biggest clones make up around 12%. It was from approximately 20-30 mg of unsorted bulk tissue that RNA and DNA were co-extracted. Material: liver tumor tissue from sampling region 2. Subset noted: tumor region T2, inferior pole. These receptors came from an older woman with primary liver carcinoma and hepatitis B virus infection.

By share, this clonotype ranks as medium-sized. The chain has TRBV11-2 and TRBJ2-3, with D unresolved. The CDR3 has 13 residues. Germline loops: CDR1 SGHAT, CDR2 FQNNGV. Trimming pared 5 bases from V and 5 bases from J, leaving 11 bases between. DNA for the CDR3: TGTGCCAGCAGCCTCTCTGCACAAGATACGCAGTATTTT. Translation: CASSLSAQDTQYF.

As to this clonotype: An end of the junction differs from the germline gene, which may be a read error. The rearrangement uses TRBV2 and TRBJ2-5, with 11 nucleotides matching TRBD1. This CDR3 comprises 13 residues. Germline V lookup: CDR1 SNHLY, CDR2 FYNNEI. CDR3 sequence: CASNRDRGETQYF. CDR3 nucleotide sequence: TGCGCCAGCAACCGGGACAGGGGGGAGACCCAGTACTTC.

In the case of this clonotype: An end of the junction does not agree with germline; a read error may underlie this. The J gene is TRBJ2-1, the V gene TRBV11-2, with 12 bases matching TRBD2. Germline CDR1 SGHAT, CDR2 FQNNGV. The CDR3 is 16 amino acids. This chain's CDR3 is CASSLPTSGSNKEQFF. The DNA of the CDR3 is TGTGCCAGCAGCCTACCGACTAGCGGGAGTAACAAGGAGCAGTTCTTC.

In this sample, this clonotype turned up many times. This chain connects TRBV10-1 to TRBJ2-2; D is possibly TRBD2 (6 bases). Germline CDR1 reads WNHNN; CDR2 reads SYGVQD (reference sequence). The CDR3 sequence is 15 residues long. The V gene lost 0 bases and the J gene lost 6 bases, with 11 bases spanning the gap. Here the CDR3 reads CASSESGGSPGELFF. CDR3 sequence (DNA): TGCGCCAGCAGTGAGTCGGGAGGCTCCCCCGGGGAGCTGTTTTTT.

This clonotype was observed once. Being one base from a much bigger clone, this may be a read error. The conserved closing phenylalanine or tryptophan is absent in this CDR3, likely reflecting a read error. The chain employs TRBV5-6 and TRBJ2-3; D is uncertain. CDR1 is SGHDT and CDR2 is YYEEEE in the germline V gene. The CDR3 has 16 residues. The ends were cut back, 3 bases at V and 1 base at J, with 15 bases in the middle. The CDR3 sequence is CASSWLSVKGTDTQYY. Here the CDR3 DNA reads TGTGCCAGCAGCTGGCTGAGCGTAAAGGGCACAGATACGCAGTATTAT.

Comments on this clonotype: One end of the junction varies from germline; a read error may be responsible. The chain is built from TRBV28 and TRBJ2-5; tentatively, D is TRBD2 (6 bases). Germline lookup yields CDR1 MDHEN and CDR2 SYDVKM. The CDR3 covers 14 residues. The CDR3: CASSPGGSRETQYF. CDR3 sequence (DNA): TGTGCCAGCAGTCCTGGGGGGAGCCGAGAGACCCAATACTTC.

This clonotype was detected once. One end of the junction does not line up with germline, which may come from a read error. The gene calls are TRBV6-2 or TRBV6-3 and TRBJ2-1, with 10 bases that match TRBD2. This CDR3 is built from 15 residues. Looked up from germline, CDR1 is MNHEY and CDR2 is SVGEGT. CDR3 nucleotides: TGTACCAGCAGGCCTCCCGCTAGCGGGAGCTATGAGCAGTTCTTC. Amino acids: CTSRPPASGSYEQFF.

The CDR3 DNA reads as TGTGCCAGCAGTTTCCTAACGGGGTGGGCATATACGCAGTATTTT. Translation: CASSFLTGWAYTQYF. V usage is TRBV28 and J usage is TRBJ2-3; D perhaps matches TRBD2 (5 bases). The germline CDR1 and CDR2 sequences are MDHEN and SYDVKM. Trimming left V 3 bases short and J 7 bases short, with 17 bases between. CDR3 length equals 15 residues.

This clonotype was counted many times. The chain combines TRBV6-1 with TRBJ1-4; no firm D call. V lost 9 bases, J lost 3 bases, and 14 bases lay in between. The CDR3 totals 14 residues. CDR1 is MNHNS and CDR2 is SASEGT in the germline V gene. The CDR3 spells CASTRGRANEKLFF. The CDR3 DNA reads TGTGCCAGTACCAGAGGCCGGGCTAATGAAAAACTGTTTTTT.

V is TRBV29-1 and J is TRBJ1-2, with TRBD1 matching over 9 bases. The J segment lost 8 bases and the V segment lost 7 bases, leaving 8 bases of the junction unmatched. The CDR3 runs to 12 residues. Germline V gives CDR1 SQVTM, CDR2 ANQGSEA. CDR3 DNA sequence: TGCAGCGAGGGGACAGGGAGTAACGGCTACACCTTC. Translated: CSEGTGSNGYTF.

Worth noting for this clonotype: A read error is possible here, since a much larger clone lies one base away. The chain employs TRBV5-6 and TRBJ2-1; 12 bases align to TRBD2. This CDR3 has 16 amino acids. CDR1 and CDR2 (germline): SGHDT, YYEEEE. The CDR3 here is CANSLELAGGYNEQFF. The CDR3 region has the DNA TGTGCCAACAGCTTGGAACTAGCGGGAGGCTACAATGAGCAGTTCTTC.

This clonotype was seen repeatedly, ten times or more. This rearrangement joins TRBV5-1 to TRBJ2-6, with TRBD2 matching over 8 bases. The CDR3 extends over 17 amino acids. J was trimmed by 3 bases and V by 5 bases; bases with no gene match: 10. In germline, CDR1 is SGHRS, CDR2 YFSETQ. The CDR3 protein is CASSDGSGIGGANVLTF. For the CDR3, the DNA is TGCGCCAGCAGTGATGGTAGCGGGATAGGTGGGGCCAACGTCCTGACTTTC.

This clonotype showed up many times. This chain uses TRBV5-5 with TRBJ1-2, with a weak D call TRBD1 (5 bases). This CDR3 has 16 amino acids. Per germline, CDR1 SGHKS and CDR2 YYEKEE (reference sequence). Trimming removed 1 base at V and 2 bases at J, with 15 bases between. Here the CDR3 reads CASSLTPGPINYGYTF. The CDR3 nucleotides read TGTGCCAGCAGCTTGACTCCGGGACCGATAAACTATGGCTACACCTTC.

A remark on this clonotype: Its ends do not fully match the called genes, so a read error is possible. The genes are TRBV12-3 or TRBV12-4 and TRBJ2-7, with D hard to call. The length of the CDR3 is 14 residues. CDR3: CASSLATGSCEQYF. DNA of the CDR3: TGTGCCAGCAGTTTAGCTACTGGGTCCTGCGAGCAGTATTTC.

This clonotype showed up many times. V gene TRBV6-1 combines with J gene TRBJ2-3, with 11 bases that match TRBD2. Germline V gene lookup returns CDR1 MNHNS and CDR2 SASEGT. The CDR3 runs to 15 residues. With V trimmed by 6 bases and J by 3 bases, 5 bases remained unmatched. CDR3 coding DNA: TGTGCCAGCAGCCTCCTAGCGGGAGGTACAGATACGCAGTATTTT. This encodes CASSLLAGGTDTQYF.

This clonotype came up many times. The chain links TRBV30 to TRBJ1-1; D perhaps matches TRBD1 (5 bases). This CDR3 spans 13 amino acids. Trimming took off 2 bases at V and 4 bases at J, with 11 bases between the two ends. Per germline, CDR1 GTSNPN and CDR2 SVGIG (reference sequence). The CDR3 region has the DNA TGTGCCTGGAGTCGGGGGATCGGCACTGAAGCTTTCTTT. The encoded protein is CAWSRGIGTEAFF.

Of note for this clonotype: It is likely a read error, because the conserved phenylalanine at the end of the CDR3 is missing. This chain uses TRBV20-1 with TRBJ2-1, with D possibly TRBD1 on 6 matching bases. V was clipped by 3 bases and J by 6 bases, with 12 bases between them. The CDR3 loop spans 13 amino acids. In germline, CDR1 is DFQATT, CDR2 SNEGSKA (reference sequence). CDR3 in amino acids: CSASYEGVNEQFL. CDR3 bases: TGCAGTGCTAGCTACGAGGGGGTCAATGAGCAGTTCTTA.

The rearrangement joins TRBV12-3 or TRBV12-4 to TRBJ1-5, with TRBD1 matching over 7 bases. This CDR3 region has 17 residues. The V gene end was trimmed by 3 bases and the J gene end by 11 bases; junction bases not matched to a gene: 19. This CDR3 is CASSFGTGQGGNRSQHF. CDR3 sequence (DNA): TGTGCCAGCAGTTTTGGCACAGGGCAGGGGGGCAATCGGTCCCAGCATTTT.